This passage covers 4 T cell receptor beta chains from one sample sequenced in a study of blood T cell repertoires in COVID-19. Libraries were prepared by immunoSEQ multiplex PCR; TCRdb keeps only in-frame clonotypes and omits some of them. The data hold tens of thousands of clones, with 80% to 95% observed a single time. The sample consisted of peripheral blood. These receptor sequences come from a man aged 50 to 60 with acute or convalescent COVID-19.

The chain links TRBV19 to TRBJ2-3, with 8 positions matching TRBD1. The CDR3 consists of 14 residues. The trim removed 7 bases at V and 1 base at J, leaving 4 bases unmatched. The germline CDR1 and CDR2 sequences are LNHDA and SQIVND (reference sequence). The CDR3 region has the DNA TGTGCCAGTACCGACAGGGGTGGCACAGATACGCAGTATTTT. Residues: CASTDRGGTDTQYF.

This chain links TRBV6-5 with TRBJ2-3, with D perhaps TRBD2 (6 bases). V shed 7 bases and J shed 0 bases, with 14 bases lying between them. Germline V CDR1 and CDR2: MNHEY, SVGAGI. CDR3 length: 15 residues. The CDR3 bases are TGTGCCAGCATCAGTCAGGCGGGGAGCACAGATACGCAGTATTTT. It specifies CASISQAGSTDTQYF.

The chain employs TRBV3-1 (or the pseudogene TRBV3-2) and TRBJ1-2, with unresolved D. V lost 4 bases and J 2 bases, leaving 14 bases between the germline ends. This CDR3 comprises 15 residues. The germline CDR1 and CDR2 sequences are LGHDT and YNNKEL (reference sequence). CDR3 DNA: TGTGCCAGCAGCCGAACGTGGCCGGGAAACTATGGCTACACCTTC. Its protein product is CASSRTWPGNYGYTF.

This clone appeared a single time. The rearrangement joins TRBV5-5 to TRBJ2-7; possible D gene TRBD2, 5 bases. This CDR3 contains 14 residues. Trimming stripped 4 bases from V and 3 bases from J, with 14 bases between. CDR1 and CDR2 (germline): SGHKS, YYEKEE (reference sequence). The CDR3 coding sequence is TGTGCCAGCAGCCCCGTTGAGGGCTTCTACGAGCAGTACTTC. It is translated as CASSPVEGFYEQYF.